This T cell receptor (beta chain) was profiled in a study of naive and memory T cell subsets. The beta constant-region primer was an equimolar mix of two oligonucleotides covering TRBC1 and TRBC2. Four rounds of PCR amplified the ligated cDNA using nested alpha and beta constant-region primers plus SP2. Each CDR3 protein gets one entry after TCRdb re-called the UMI-ligation and nested PCR reads with MiXCR. The sample contains 150,000 or so distinct CDR3 sequences, approximately 24% of which appear only once. From the second PCR step, alpha and beta chains were amplified apart. CMV status came from CD4+ T cell IFNgamma after overnight CMV lysate stimulation of fresh PBMCs. Sequential positive selection took CD4 T cells first, then CD8 T cells. Study-wide results and caveats: Naive repertoires, especially CD8, held a few larger clonotypes, possibly memory cells re-expressing CD45RA. Activation and differentiation may alter RNA-based TCR counts.

This clonotype was picked up a small number of times. Its specificity is not known. Germline lookup yields CDR1 SGHVS and CDR2 FQNEAQ. The trim removed 5 bases at V and 12 bases at J, leaving 13 bases unmatched. CDR3 length: 13 residues. Sequencing used naive CD4+ T cells from blood. J is TRBJ2-7 and V is TRBV7-8; 7 bases match TRBD1. This clonotype was obtained from a human donor in good health. The CDR3 here is CASSPRSSGQAYF. The CDR3 coding sequence is TGTGCCAGCAGCCCCCGGAGTTCAGGACAGGCGTACTTC. Full variable domain (rest looked up from reference TRBV7-8 and TRBJ2-7): GAGVSQSPRYKVAKRGQDVALRCDPISGHVSLFWYQQALGQGPEFLTYFQNEAQLDKSGLPSDRFFAERPEGSVSTLKIQRTQQEDSAVYLCASSPRSSGQAYFGPGTRLTVT.